This T cell receptor beta chain comes out of a study of blood T cell repertoires in COVID-19. Looking at the study overall: Acute and convalescent COVID-19 specimens originated in the United States, Italy and Spain.

In the authors' methods: It was from reference gene primer amplification that nucleated cell counts were estimated. The data were produced by immunoSEQ multiplex PCR, yet TCRdb's version contains in-frame clones alone and is incomplete. V and J calls and clone size are copied from that table; D and trimming were computed from the DNA. The sample carries about 340,000 clones, 87% recorded once. In germline, CDR1 is KGHSH, CDR2 LQKENI. The CDR3 length is 17 residues. Germline trimming cut 6 bases from V and 5 bases from J; bases unmatched to any gene: 14. The sequence came from a woman aged 50 to 65 with COVID-19, enrolled during active disease. V usage is TRBV18 and J usage is TRBJ2-7, with TRBD2 matching over 12 bases. What was sequenced was peripheral blood. CDR3 loop: CASSPSLTSGRGDEQYF. In nucleotides, the CDR3 is TGTGCCAGCTCCCCTTCTCTGACTAGCGGGAGAGGAGACGAGCAGTACTTC. The whole variable domain, filled in from reference TRBV18 and TRBJ2-7, reads NAGVMQNPRHLVRRRGQEARLRCSPMKGHSHVYWYRQLPEEGLKFMVYLQKENIIDESGMPKERFSAEFPKEGPSILRIQQVVRGDSAAYFCASSPSLTSGRGDEQYFGPGTRLTVT.